Below are 18 T cell receptor beta chains sequenced from a single sample in a study of shared clonotypes between healthy human individuals. Only in-frame clones appear in the TCRdb table, and some are missing; sequencing was by immunoSEQ multiplex PCR. Among 2 million to 2.5 million clones listed, approximately 90% were seen once. The sample comprised naive CD4+ T cells from PBMCs. Noted subset: CD45RA+ positively selected. These receptors all stem from a young man in good health. Some clones in this sample may be carry-over from other donors' samples.

This chain joins TRBV4-1 and TRBJ2-1, with 8 bases fitting TRBD2. Germline V CDR1 and CDR2: MGHRA, YSYEKL. The V and J ends lost 3 bases and 6 bases, in that order; junction bases with no gene match: 10. This CDR3 comprises 16 residues. The CDR3 spells CASSHERLASSNEQFF. CDR3 sequence (DNA): TGCGCCAGCAGCCATGAACGACTAGCGAGCTCCAATGAGCAGTTCTTC.

This rearrangement joins TRBV28 to TRBJ2-1; TRBD2 matches 9 bases. Per germline, CDR1 MDHEN and CDR2 SYDVKM. The CDR3 is 16 amino acids. Trimming took 4 bases from V and 6 from J; bases not matched to a gene: 10. In DNA form, the CDR3 reads TGTGCCAGCAGTTATGTCCGTACTAGCGGGCCCAATGAGCAGTTCTTC. This gives the protein CASSYVRTSGPNEQFF.

V usage is TRBV29-1 and J usage is TRBJ2-7; D is unresolved. Germline CDR1 reads SQVTM; CDR2 reads ANQGSEA. The CDR3 extends over 12 amino acids. Trimming left V 6 bases short and J 2 bases short, with 11 bases between. The CDR3 sequence: CSVLSRTYEQYF. The CDR3 nucleotides are TGCAGCGTGCTCTCTAGAACCTACGAGCAGTACTTC.

This clone was seen just once. V is TRBV27 and J is TRBJ2-7, with D unclear. Trimming took 0 bases from V and 2 from J, leaving 11 bases between them. The CDR3 loop spans 15 amino acids. CDR1 and CDR2 (germline): MNHEY, SMNVEV (reference sequence). The CDR3 nucleotides are TGTGCCAGCAGTTTATCGCCAGGCCAAACCTACGAGCAGTACTTC. It encodes CASSLSPGQTYEQYF.

This clone showed up just a few times. Other nucleotide sequences in the sample specify the same CDR3. The rearrangement links TRBV5-1 to TRBJ1-5, with D possibly TRBD1 on 6 matching bases. This CDR3 contains 14 residues. CDR1 and CDR2 from the germline V gene are SGHRS and YFSETQ. With 2 bases removed from V and 2 bases from J, the gap between germline ends came to 8 bases. In DNA, the CDR3 is TGCGCCAGCAGCTTAGCAGGGGGCAATCAGCCCCAGCATTTT. It codes for CASSLAGGNQPQHF.

The chain couples TRBV6-1 to TRBJ2-7, with 7 bases matching TRBD2. The CDR3 extends over 14 amino acids. The V gene end was trimmed by 5 bases and the J gene end by 4 bases; junction bases not matched to a gene: 8. Looked up from germline, CDR1 is MNHNS and CDR2 is SASEGT. CDR3 sequence (DNA): TGTGCCAGCAGTAGCGGGACGCTTGTTTACGAGCAGTACTTC. This translates into CASSSGTLVYEQYF.

The J gene is TRBJ2-7, the V gene TRBV19; TRBD1 matches at 11 bases. This CDR3 has 13 residues. V gave up 11 bases and J gave up 4 bases; unmatched junction bases: 7. Germline CDR1 is LNHDA and CDR2 is SQIVND (reference sequence). CDR3 nucleotides: TGTGCCTGCCGGGACAGGGGGGGATACGAGCAGTACTTC. Translating it yields CACRDRGGYEQYF.

V gene TRBV6-1 combines with J gene TRBJ2-5; possibly TRBD1 for D (5 bases). With 2 bases removed from V and 7 bases from J, the gap between germline ends came to 14 bases. Germline V CDR1 and CDR2: MNHNS, SASEGT. This CDR3 comprises 14 residues. The CDR3 sequence is CASSERGLDGTQYF. CDR3 coding DNA: TGTGCCAGCAGTGAAAGGGGTTTGGACGGGACCCAGTACTTC.

This chain joins TRBV7-2 and TRBJ1-4; tentatively, D is TRBD1 (5 bases). This CDR3 has 14 amino acids. Trimming left V 5 bases short and J 3 bases short, with 10 bases between. The germline gives CDR1 SGHTA, CDR2 FQGNSA. The CDR3 coding sequence is TGTGCCAGCAGCCCCTGGGGCTCTAATGAAAAACTGTTTTTT. This sequence encodes CASSPWGSNEKLFF.

About this clone: In the same sample, other DNA sequences code for this CDR3. The V call is TRBV28, the J call TRBJ1-1; D unresolved. Germline lookup yields CDR1 MDHEN and CDR2 SYDVKM. V was cut by 2 bases and J by 0 bases, with 10 bases left in between. CDR3 length: 15 amino acids. The CDR3 sequence is CASSLGRRLNTEAFF. In DNA, the CDR3 is TGTGCCAGCAGTTTAGGAAGACGGTTGAACACTGAAGCTTTCTTT.

Note on this clone: The sample holds other DNA sequences that translate to the same CDR3. This chain uses TRBV5-1 with TRBJ2-1; 11 positions match TRBD2. J was trimmed by 2 bases and V by 4 bases; bases with no gene match: 2. The CDR3 contains 15 residues. The germline V gene has CDR1 SGHRS and CDR2 YFSETQ. The CDR3 is CASSLLAGAYNEQFF. In DNA, the CDR3 is TGCGCCAGCAGCCTACTAGCGGGAGCCTACAATGAGCAGTTCTTC.

The chain joins TRBV10-3 to TRBJ1-4; the match to TRBD1 covers 10 bases. After removal of 10 bases from V and 8 bases from J, the junction contained 10 bases not matched to a gene. The CDR3 loop spans 14 amino acids. The germline V gene has CDR1 ENHRY and CDR2 SYGVKD. Written as DNA, the CDR3 is TGTGCCACGACGCGGGACAGGGGAGGGGAAAAACTGTTTTTT. It is translated as CATTRDRGGEKLFF.

The chain has TRBV28 and TRBJ2-1; 7 nucleotides line up with TRBD2. Germline CDR1 is MDHEN and CDR2 is SYDVKM. This CDR3 comprises 15 residues. V lost 2 bases and J lost 6; bases outside the gene matches: 7. CDR3 loop: CASSLVPGTTNEQFF. Here the CDR3 DNA reads TGTGCCAGCAGTTTAGTCCCCGGGACTACCAATGAGCAGTTCTTC.

Here the CDR3 DNA reads TGTGCCAGCAGTACAGGGTTGTGGGATGAGCAGTTCTTC. It is translated as CASSTGLWDEQFF. V gene TRBV6-5 combines with J gene TRBJ2-1; a possible D gene is TRBD1 (6 bases). The CDR3 sequence is 13 residues long. Trimming shortened V by 5 bases and J by 8 bases, and 13 bases separated the two germline ends. Germline V CDR1 and CDR2: MNHEY, SVGAGI.

This clone has just a few counts. Within the sample, other DNA sequences also encode this same CDR3. The genes are TRBV28 and TRBJ1-1; no clear D gene. V shed 1 base and J shed 1 base, with 4 bases lying between them. The CDR3 runs to 13 residues. CDR1 and CDR2 from the germline V gene are MDHEN and SYDVKM. CDR3 in DNA: TGTGCCAGCAGTTTATATCGGAACACTGAAGCTTTCTTT. It is translated as CASSLYRNTEAFF.

As concerns this clone: Other nucleotide sequences from this sample produce the same CDR3. The chain links TRBV11-2 to TRBJ2-5, with D unresolved. Germline V lookup: CDR1 SGHAT, CDR2 FQNNGV. The V end was cut by 3 bases, the J end by 1 base, with 6 bases between. The CDR3 is 13 amino acids. Written as DNA, the CDR3 is TGTGCCAGCAGCTTTTCTAGCCAAGAGACCCAGTACTTC. Translating gives CASSFSSQETQYF. The full variable domain, with the rest looked up from reference TRBV11-2 and TRBJ2-5, is EAGVAQSPRYKIIEKRQSVAFWCNPISGHATLYWYQQILGQGPKLLIQFQNNGVVDDSQLPKDRFSAERLKGVDSTLKIQPAKLEDSAVYLCASSFSSQETQYFGPGTRLLVL.

The rearrangement links TRBV4-1 to TRBJ2-4; 7 nucleotides agree with TRBD2. The CDR3 contains 16 residues. Trimming took 1 base from V and 3 from J; bases not matched to a gene: 6. In germline, CDR1 is MGHRA, CDR2 YSYEKL. CDR3 protein: CASSQGGGSGKNIQYF. Written as DNA, the CDR3 is TGCGCCAGCAGCCAAGGGGGCGGGAGCGGCAAAAACATTCAGTACTTC.

V is TRBV6-6 and J is TRBJ2-7; TRBD1 agrees at 8 bases. Germline assignment: CDR1 MNHNY and CDR2 SVGAGI (reference sequence). The CDR3 is 15 amino acids. The V segment lost 6 bases and the J segment 3 bases; nucleotides outside the gene matches: 10. CDR3 coding DNA: TGTGCCAGCAGAGGGCCCGGGACAGGCGGCTACGAGCAGTACTTC. It yields the protein CASRGPGTGGYEQYF.